The sequence of this T cell receptor beta chain was determined in a study of blood T cell repertoires in COVID-19. The protocol was immunoSEQ multiplex PCR, while the TCRdb copy is restricted to in-frame clones and leaves out a portion. The sample consists of a few hundred thousand clones, 88% of them appearing once. The study recruited people aged about 18 to 90 years across approximately 24 US areas. V dropped 3 bases and J dropped 4; count of bases not matched to a gene: 14. This CDR3 is 18 amino acids long. The germline CDR1 and CDR2 sequences are SGHTA and FQGTGA. Source material: PBMCs or T cells enriched from blood (not recorded which). The rearrangement joins TRBV7-3 to TRBJ2-3; 9 nucleotides align to TRBD1. This clonotype was obtained from a woman in her twenties or thirties who had recovered from COVID-19. Here the CDR3 DNA reads TGTGCCAGCAGCTTTTGGGCCCGGGACAGGGCCCGGGCAGATACGCAGTATTTT. Translated, it gives CASSFWARDRARADTQYF.